The rows below give T cell receptor beta chains drawn from one sample of a study of blood T cell repertoires in COVID-19. Here immunoSEQ multiplex PCR was the method, and the copy in TCRdb shows in-frame clones only, minus some. The sample holds about 270,000 clones, roughly 80% seen once. Sequenced material: peripheral blood. All receptors derive from a human donor with COVID-19, enrolled during active disease. The donor label of this sample is uncertain. The CDR3 runs from the conserved cysteine through the conserved F or W. The D gene is left open where the match is weak. Rows may omit the clone size; those that give it use once, few, many or a size class.

j_call | d_call | clone_size | v_call | cdr3_aa | cdr3_nt
TRBJ2-5 | - | - | TRBV7-3 | CASSLDYGGTQYF | TGTGCCAGCAGCTTAGATTACGGCGGGACCCAGTACTTC
TRBJ1-1 | - | few | TRBV27 | CASSFQGNSPTEAFF | TGTGCCAGCAGTTTTCAGGGGAATAGTCCCACTGAAGCTTTCTTT
TRBJ1-3 | - | - | TRBV18 | CASSPAGPGAGNTIYF | TGTGCCAGCTCACCCGCCGGCCCCGGGGCTGGAAACACCATATATTTT
TRBJ2-1 | - | - | TRBV19 | CASSIGSGYEQFF | TGTGCCAGTAGTATAGGGAGTGGGTATGAGCAGTTCTTC
TRBJ2-7 | TRBD1 | - | TRBV5-4 | CASSLQGQGPYEQYF | TGTGCCAGCAGCTTGCAGGGACAGGGACCATACGAGCAGTACTTC
TRBJ2-7 | TRBD2 | - | TRBV11-2 | CASYPFAGVAYEQYF | TGTGCCAGCTACCCATTTGCGGGAGTGGCCTACGAGCAGTACTTC
TRBJ2-7 | - | - | TRBV19 | CASSIVTGSEQYF | TGTGCCAGTAGTATCGTTACAGGGTCCGAGCAGTACTTC
TRBJ2-5 | TRBD2 | few | TRBV10-3 | CAIRGGEQETQYF | TGTGCCATCAGGGGGGGGGAACAAGAGACCCAGTACTTC
TRBJ1-2 | TRBD1 | - | TRBV28 | CASSTWTGVMGDGYTF | TGTGCCAGCAGTACCTGGACAGGGGTAATGGGTGATGGCTACACCTTC
TRBJ2-1 | TRBD2 | - | TRBV19 | CASSMELADYNEQFF | TGTGCCAGTAGTATGGAGCTAGCGGATTACAATGAGCAGTTCTTC
TRBJ2-1 | TRBD2 | - | TRBV18 | CASSPERGAGAREQFF | TGTGCCAGCTCACCCGAAAGGGGAGCGGGAGCTCGGGAGCAGTTCTTC
TRBJ1-2 | - | - | TRBV5-4 | CASSLGAPPFYGYTF | TGTGCCAGCAGCTTGGGAGCTCCCCCCTTCTATGGCTACACCTTC
TRBJ2-5 | - | - | TRBV11-2 | CASNPTGEIQETQYF | TGTGCCAGCAATCCGACGGGGGAGATACAAGAGACCCAGTACTTC
TRBJ2-4 | - | - | TRBV5-1 | CASSSDQTVAKNIQYF | TGCGCCAGCAGCTCAGACCAGACAGTAGCCAAAAACATTCAGTACTTC
TRBJ2-1 | TRBD2 | - | TRBV25-1 | CASSLAGVYNEQFF | TGTGCCAGCAGTCTAGCGGGAGTCTACAATGAGCAGTTCTTC
TRBJ1-5 | TRBD1 | - | TRBV19 | CASSTRTGAQPQHF | TGTGCCAGTAGTACTCGGACAGGGGCTCAGCCCCAGCATTTT
TRBJ2-2 | - | - | TRBV24-1 | CATSRGITGELFF | TGTGCCACCTCCAGGGGTATTACCGGGGAGCTGTTTTTT
TRBJ2-7 | TRBD1 | - | TRBV15 | CATSRDKGGGLREQYF | TGTGCCACCAGCAGAGATAAAGGGGGCGGATTGAGGGAGCAGTACTTC
TRBJ2-3 | TRBD2 | - | TRBV4-3 | CASSRTSPDTQYF | TGCGCCAGCAGCCGGACTAGCCCAGATACGCAGTATTTT
TRBJ1-1 | TRBD1 | few | TRBV30 | CAWSPDRGNNEAFF | TGTGCCTGGAGTCCCGACAGGGGTAATAATGAAGCTTTCTTT
TRBJ2-7 | TRBD1 | - | TRBV7-6 | CASSLGDEGAYEQYF | TGTGCCAGCAGCTTAGGGGATGAGGGGGCTTACGAGCAGTACTTC
TRBJ1-5 | - | - | TRBV6-5 | CASSPMTGNQPQHF | TGTGCCAGCAGTCCAATGACGGGGAATCAGCCCCAGCATTTT
TRBJ1-2 | TRBD1 | - | TRBV5-1 | CASSSLQGAAGYTF | TGCGCCAGCAGCTCCCTTCAGGGGGCTGCAGGCTACACCTTC
TRBJ2-1 | TRBD2 | - | TRBV29-1 | CSVVRLAGEVWSTEQFF | TGCAGCGTTGTTAGACTAGCGGGGGAAGTCTGGAGTACTGAGCAGTTCTTC
TRBJ1-6 | - | - | TRBV7-9 | CASSAIRDTYNSPLHF | TGTGCCAGCAGCGCCATCCGGGACACCTATAATTCACCCCTCCACTTT
TRBJ2-1 | - | - | TRBV7-2 | CASSLGTGTSSYNEQFF | TGTGCCAGCAGCTTGGGAACCGGGACAAGCTCCTACAATGAGCAGTTCTTC
TRBJ2-5 | TRBD1 | - | TRBV5-1 | CASSLSGTGFGETQYF | TGCGCCAGCAGCTTGTCTGGGACAGGGTTTGGAGAGACCCAGTACTTC
TRBJ1-5 | - | - | TRBV28 | CASSFVGQFNQPQHF | TGTGCCAGCAGCTTCGTCGGACAGTTCAATCAGCCCCAGCATTTT
TRBJ2-2 | TRBD1 | - | TRBV5-4 | CASSIQGVAGELFF | TGTGCCAGCAGCATACAGGGGGTGGCCGGGGAGCTGTTTTTT
TRBJ1-1 | TRBD1 | - | TRBV5-1 | CASSPTTTGLNTEAFF | TGCGCCAGCAGCCCTACGACGACAGGGTTGAACACTGAAGCTTTCTTT
TRBJ1-1 | TRBD1 | - | TRBV6-5 | CASSYDRVTEAFF | TGTGCCAGCAGTTACGACAGGGTCACTGAAGCTTTCTTT
TRBJ2-7 | TRBD2 | once | TRBV28 | CASSPSGTIHYEQYF | TGTGCCAGCAGTCCTAGCGGGACAATTCACTACGAGCAGTACTTC
TRBJ2-7 | TRBD1 | - | TRBV4-2 | CASSQRQGADYEQYF | TGTGCCAGCAGCCAGCGACAGGGGGCGGACTACGAGCAGTACTTC
TRBJ2-2 | - | - | TRBV5-1 | CASSALGTGTGELFF | TGCGCCAGCAGCGCACTAGGTACGGGCACCGGGGAGCTGTTTTTT
TRBJ2-1 | TRBD2 | few | TRBV24-1 | CATSDLALRGVAGGAFNEQFF | TGTGCCACCAGTGATTTGGCTCTCAGGGGGGTAGCGGGAGGAGCCTTCAATGAGCAGTTCTTC
TRBJ1-1 | - | - | TRBV30 | CAWSVGAMNTEAFF | TGTGCCTGGAGTGTGGGGGCTATGAACACTGAAGCTTTCTTT
TRBJ1-4 | - | - | TRBV27 | CASSLLGTGPATNEKLFF | TGTGCCAGCAGTTTATTGGGTACAGGACCGGCAACTAATGAAAAACTGTTTTTT
TRBJ2-4 | TRBD2 | - | TRBV25-1 | CASSQPTSGSGNIQYF | TGTGCCAGCAGTCAACCGACTAGCGGGAGTGGAAACATTCAGTACTTC
TRBJ2-5 | - | - | TRBV20-1 | CSASRGLGPRFWETQYF | TGCAGTGCTAGTAGGGGCCTTGGCCCACGGTTTTGGGAGACCCAGTACTTC
TRBJ1-1 | - | - | TRBV10-3 | CAISGGWDTEAFF | TGTGCCATCAGTGGGGGCTGGGACACTGAAGCTTTCTTT
TRBJ1-1 | TRBD1 | - | TRBV5-1 | CASSPQGGRTEAFF | TGCGCCAGCAGTCCACAGGGGGGTAGGACTGAAGCTTTCTTT
TRBJ1-1 | TRBD1 | - | TRBV28 | CASKNPGQGSNTEAFF | TGTGCCAGCAAAAATCCGGGACAGGGGTCGAACACTGAAGCTTTCTTT
TRBJ2-3 | - | - | TRBV6-6 | CASSYSQSTDTQYF | TGTGCCAGCAGTTACTCTCAGAGCACAGATACGCAGTATTTT
TRBJ1-5 | - | - | TRBV7-9 | CASSLAGASQPQHF | TGTGCCAGCAGCTTAGCAGGGGCCTCTCAGCCCCAGCATTTT
TRBJ2-7 | - | - | TRBV28 | CASSFRQGMVLYEQYF | TGTGCCAGCAGCTTCAGGCAGGGCATGGTCTTATACGAGCAGTACTTC
TRBJ1-1 | - | once | TRBV18 | CASSPSRGDTEAFF | TGTGCCAGCTCACCATCACGGGGGGACACTGAAGCTTTCTTT
TRBJ1-6 | - | - | TRBV3-1/TRBV3-2 | CASSQDGRGSPLHF | TGTGCCAGCAGCCAAGATGGGAGGGGATCACCCCTCCACTTT
TRBJ1-1 | - | - | TRBV7-9 | CASSLVSTGVPRSTEAFF | TGTGCCAGCAGCTTAGTGTCAACAGGTGTCCCCAGGAGCACTGAAGCTTTCTTT
TRBJ2-1 | TRBD1 | - | TRBV11-2 | CASSNPDRGAHNEQFF | TGTGCCAGCAGCAACCCGGACAGGGGGGCCCACAATGAGCAGTTCTTC
TRBJ2-1 | - | - | TRBV3-1/TRBV3-2 | CASSQGVDSGLGQFF | TGTGCCAGCAGCCAAGGAGTTGACTCCGGTTTGGGGCAGTTCTTC